This entry lists 24 T cell receptor beta chains sequenced from one sample in a study of cytomegalovirus exposure and HLA in healthy donors. This PCR relied on a set of 60 Vbeta primers and 13 Jbeta primers. This table comes from immunoSEQ multiplex PCR, and its TCRdb copy is limited to in-frame clones, with some not included. The table has about 160,000 clones, about 81% seen once; the top ten hold more than 1.3%. The source material was PBMCs. The receptors come from a girl aged 10 to 17 in good health and CMV-seropositive.

This chain joins TRBV28 and TRBJ1-5; D remains unclear. Germline CDR1 reads MDHEN; CDR2 reads SYDVKM. Trimming took 0 bases from V and 3 from J, leaving 6 bases between them. The CDR3 has 14 amino acids. The DNA of the CDR3 is TGTGCCAGCAGTTTATGGGAGGCCAATCAGCCCCAGCATTTT. Residues: CASSLWEANQPQHF.

This chain uses TRBV18 with TRBJ2-2; 8 bases agree with TRBD2. Germline V gene sequence: CDR1 KGHSH, CDR2 LQKENI. This CDR3 is 19 amino acids long. The V segment lost 0 bases and the J segment 5 bases; nucleotides outside the gene matches: 14. This chain's CDR3 is CASSPPGSIAGSGTGELFF. For the CDR3, the DNA is TGTGCCAGCTCACCACCGGGCTCGATAGCGGGATCGGGAACCGGGGAGCTGTTTTTT.

The chain joins TRBV25-1 to TRBJ1-4; TRBD1 is a possible D gene (5 bases). CDR1 is MGHDK and CDR2 is SYGVNS in the germline V gene. Trimming removed 6 bases from V and 0 bases from J, with 20 bases in between. This CDR3 region has 18 residues. The chain's CDR3 is CASSDPTEKVATNEKLFF. The CDR3 DNA follows: TGTGCCAGCAGCGACCCGACAGAAAAAGTTGCAACTAATGAAAAACTGTTTTTT.

The rearrangement joins TRBV7-3 to TRBJ2-3; TRBD2 matches 12 bases. V lost 4 bases to trimming and J lost 5 bases; unmatched junction nucleotides: 16. Per germline, CDR1 SGHTA and CDR2 FQGTGA. The CDR3 contains 19 residues. For the CDR3, the DNA is TGTGCCAGCAGCTCCCAGCCGGGACTAGCGGGCCGGGTTGAAGATACGCAGTATTTT. It specifies CASSSQPGLAGRVEDTQYF.

This clone was observed once. This chain joins TRBV27 and TRBJ2-3, with 7 positions matching TRBD1. V trimming: 9 bases; J trimming: 4 bases; junction bases outside the gene matches: 7. The length of the CDR3 is 13 residues. Germline CDR1 MNHEY, CDR2 SMNVEV (reference sequence). CDR3 bases: TGTGCCAGTAAAGGGGGCTGGTCAGATACGCAGTATTTT. Translating gives CASKGGWSDTQYF.

This clone has just a few counts. This chain joins TRBV7-8 and TRBJ1-2; 12 bases fit TRBD1. The germline V gene encodes CDR1 SGHVS and CDR2 FQNEAQ. CDR3 length: 17 amino acids. V dropped 2 bases and J dropped 0; count of bases not matched to a gene: 4. In nucleotides, the CDR3 is TGTGCCAGCAGCTTAAGGGACAGGGGGCCAACTAACTATGGCTACACCTTC. Translation gives CASSLRDRGPTNYGYTF. The full variable domain, completed using reference TRBV7-8 and TRBJ1-2, is GAGVSQSPRYKVAKRGQDVALRCDPISGHVSLFWYQQALGQGPEFLTYFQNEAQLDKSGLPSDRFFAERPEGSVSTLKIQRTQQEDSAVYLCASSLRDRGPTNYGYTFGSGTRLTVV.

This chain connects TRBV9 to TRBJ2-1; 10 bases are shared with TRBD2. Germline V gene sequence: CDR1 SGDLS, CDR2 YYNGEE. After removal of 6 bases from V and 1 base from J, the junction contained 13 bases not matched to a gene. CDR3 length equals 18 residues. In DNA, the CDR3 is TGTGCCAGCACCCCCCGGGGAGCGGGGGGGGAATCCTACAATGAGCAGTTCTTC. It encodes CASTPRGAGGESYNEQFF.

V usage is TRBV30 and J usage is TRBJ1-1; D is perhaps TRBD1 (5 bases). V was cut by 4 bases and J by 4 bases, with 13 bases left in between. This CDR3 contains 13 residues. Germline V gives CDR1 GTSNPN, CDR2 SVGIG (reference sequence). This CDR3 reads CAWTNRLGTEAFF. For the CDR3, the DNA is TGTGCCTGGACTAACAGGCTTGGCACTGAAGCTTTCTTT.

The chain joins TRBV7-2 to TRBJ2-5, with TRBD1 matching 9 bases. Trimming removed 1 base from V and 0 bases from J; junction bases left unmatched: 3. CDR1 is SGHTA and CDR2 is FQGNSA in the germline V gene. The CDR3 is made up of 16 amino acids. The CDR3 nucleotides read TGTGCCAGCAGCTTAGTGGGGACAGGGAACCAAGAGACCCAGTACTTC. Translation gives CASSLVGTGNQETQYF.

The chain recombines TRBV7-9 with TRBJ2-7; possible D gene TRBD1, 6 bases. Germline values: CDR1 SEHNR, CDR2 FQNEAQ (reference sequence). The CDR3 sequence is 15 residues long. V was pared by 5 bases and J by 0 bases, with 14 bases between. CDR3: CASSPRQASSYEQYF. The CDR3 DNA reads as TGTGCCAGCAGCCCTCGACAGGCGAGCTCCTACGAGCAGTACTTC.

This clone was recorded only once. The V call is TRBV7-9, the J call TRBJ2-1, with 7 bases lining up with TRBD1. J was trimmed by 0 bases and V by 5 bases; bases with no gene match: 7. Germline loops: CDR1 SEHNR, CDR2 FQNEAQ (reference sequence). The CDR3 has 16 residues. This CDR3 reads CASSETQGLSYNEQFF. In DNA form, the CDR3 reads TGTGCCAGCAGCGAAACACAGGGGCTCTCCTACAATGAGCAGTTCTTC.

The J gene is TRBJ2-3, the V gene TRBV5-1, with D tentatively TRBD1 (6 bases). CDR3 size: 15 residues. Germline lookup yields CDR1 SGHRS and CDR2 YFSETQ. Trimming removed 5 bases at V and 2 bases at J, with 15 bases between. The CDR3 here is CASRQDSFFTDTQYF. CDR3 nucleotide sequence: TGCGCCAGCAGACAGGACAGTTTCTTCACAGATACGCAGTATTTT.

This sequence joins TRBV6-6 and TRBJ1-1; D may be TRBD1 (6 bases). CDR1 and CDR2 from the germline V gene are MNHNY and SVGAGI (reference sequence). The ends were cut back, 0 bases at V and 0 bases at J, with 8 bases in the middle. The CDR3 extends over 15 amino acids. The CDR3 sequence is CASSYSQGMNTEAFF. The DNA of the CDR3 is TGTGCCAGCAGTTACTCGCAGGGGATGAACACTGAAGCTTTCTTT.

This chain links TRBV6-4 with TRBJ2-1; 7 nucleotides align to TRBD2. Losses at the gene ends were 5 bases for V and 0 bases for J; bases not matched to a gene: 10. CDR1 and CDR2 from the germline V gene are MRHNA and SNTAGT. The CDR3 covers 17 residues. CDR3 bases: TGTGCCAGCAGTTCTACGGGGGGAGTGGGCTCCTACAATGAGCAGTTCTTC. This gives the protein CASSSTGGVGSYNEQFF.

The genes are TRBV7-3 and TRBJ2-3, with 12 positions matching TRBD2. The germline CDR1 and CDR2 sequences are SGHTA and FQGTGA. This CDR3 has 17 amino acids. V lost 5 bases, J lost 4 bases, and 10 bases stayed unmatched. The CDR3 bases are TGTGCCAGCAGCCCGCGACTAGCGGGAGCGTCCGCAGATACGCAGTATTTT. It encodes CASSPRLAGASADTQYF.

This sequence joins TRBV27 and TRBJ1-1; 7 nucleotides line up with TRBD1. This CDR3 region has 15 residues. Germline CDR1 and CDR2: MNHEY and SMNVEV (reference sequence). J gave up 4 bases and V 6 bases, and 11 bases lay outside the gene matches. The CDR3 loop is CASSLTGTASTEAFF. The CDR3 DNA follows: TGTGCCAGCAGCCTGACAGGGACGGCCAGCACTGAAGCTTTCTTT.

The chain couples TRBV30 to TRBJ2-7, with D possibly matching TRBD1 (6 bases). Between the trimmed V and J ends, which lost 3 bases and 5 bases, there was a span of 11 bases. This CDR3 has 12 residues. From germline, CDR1 is GTSNPN and CDR2 SVGIG (reference sequence). The CDR3 protein is CAWSRGGDEQYF. CDR3 nucleotide sequence: TGTGCCTGGAGCAGGGGTGGCGACGAGCAGTACTTC.

The chain uses TRBV11-2 and TRBJ2-7; 8 bases agree with TRBD2. Per the germline V gene, CDR1 is SGHAT and CDR2 is FQNNGV. J was trimmed by 7 bases and V by 1 base; bases with no gene match: 18. The CDR3 sequence is 18 residues long. The CDR3 spells CASSLGVGGTRGWEEQYF. CDR3 coding DNA: TGTGCCAGCAGCTTAGGAGTGGGGGGGACTAGAGGCTGGGAAGAGCAGTACTTC.

The chain employs TRBV27 and TRBJ2-7; TRBD2 aligns across 10 bases. The germline gives CDR1 MNHEY, CDR2 SMNVEV (reference sequence). The CDR3 consists of 20 residues. V lost 0 bases, J lost 4 bases, and 18 bases stayed unmatched. The CDR3 sequence is CASSLSGKPAGTSAGYEQYF. In nucleotides, the CDR3 is TGTGCCAGCAGTTTATCAGGAAAGCCAGCCGGGACTAGCGCCGGATACGAGCAGTACTTC.

The V and J genes are TRBV4-1 and TRBJ2-7; 11 bases match TRBD1. This CDR3 spans 15 amino acids. Trimming took 1 base from V and 4 from J; bases not matched to a gene: 3. Germline loops: CDR1 MGHRA, CDR2 YSYEKL. The DNA of the CDR3 is TGCGCCAGCAGCCAAGCCGGACAGGGGGCGTACGAGCAGTACTTC. Its protein is CASSQAGQGAYEQYF.

The gene calls are TRBV28 and TRBJ2-3; a weak D match, TRBD1 (6 bases). V was shortened by 6 bases and J by 3 bases, with 16 bases between the two germline ends. CDR1 is MDHEN, CDR2 SYDVKM, per germline. The CDR3 runs 15 residues. The CDR3 protein is CASRPLFRGTDTQYF. The CDR3 nucleotides are TGTGCCAGCAGGCCCCTATTTAGGGGGACAGATACGCAGTATTTT.

This chain joins TRBV13 and TRBJ1-2, with D tentatively TRBD1 (6 bases). CDR1 and CDR2 from the germline V gene are PRHDT and FYEKMQ (reference sequence). There are 15 residues in the CDR3. V was clipped by 2 bases and J by 3 bases, with 13 bases between them. CDR3 sequence (DNA): TGTGCCAGCAGCTTACGTGACAGGAAATACTATGGCTACACCTTC. Its protein is CASSLRDRKYYGYTF. Full variable domain (rest looked up from reference TRBV13 and TRBJ1-2): AAGVIQSPRHLIKEKRETATLKCYPIPRHDTVYWYQQGPGQDPQFLISFYEKMQSDKGSIPDRFSAQQFSDYHSELNMSSLELGDSALYFCASSLRDRKYYGYTFGSGTRLTVV.

The chain uses TRBV18 and TRBJ1-3; 12 positions match TRBD1. The germline CDR1 and CDR2 sequences are KGHSH and LQKENI. The CDR3 length is 20 residues. V lost 3 bases to trimming and J lost 1 base; unmatched junction nucleotides: 13. The CDR3 coding sequence is TGTGCCAGCTCACCTGCTCCGGGACAGGGGGCTACACGATCTGGAAACACCATATATTTT. This sequence encodes CASSPAPGQGATRSGNTIYF.

J is TRBJ1-1 and V is TRBV18; no clear D gene. The V gene's germline CDR1 is KGHSH and CDR2 LQKENI. The CDR3 extends over 13 amino acids. Trimming cost V 6 bases and J 3 bases, with 11 bases left between them. Here the CDR3 reads CASSSRVDTEAFF. The CDR3 coding sequence is TGTGCCAGCTCCTCGAGGGTCGACACTGAAGCTTTCTTT.